A single sample gave rise to the 2 T cell receptor beta chains below, sequenced in a study of PD-1 blockade in mismatch repair-deficient tumors. Profiling relied on immunoSEQ multiplex PCR, and the TCRdb table lists in-frame clones only, not all of them. This sample has nearly 25,000 clones, with approximately 83% found just once. Material: peripheral blood, obtained 12 weeks after starting pembrolizumab. The receptors were gathered from an adult with mismatch repair-deficient cancer.

This clone was seen more than once but under ten times. The CDR3 protein is CASSLGLAGHQETQYF. CDR3 nucleotides: TGTGCCAGCAGCTTGGGACTAGCGGGACACCAAGAGACCCAGTACTTC. The V and J genes are TRBV5-6 and TRBJ2-5; 11 bases match TRBD2. CDR3 length: 16 amino acids. Looked up from germline, CDR1 is SGHDT and CDR2 is YYEEEE. J gave up 0 bases and V 0 bases, and 1 base lay outside the gene matches.

The CDR3 loop is CASTETGPSQETQYF. DNA of the CDR3: TGTGCCAGTACCGAGACCGGCCCGTCCCAAGAGACCCAGTACTTC. This chain links TRBV19 with TRBJ2-5, with unresolved D. The CDR3 runs 15 residues. Trimming stripped 7 bases from V and 1 base from J, with 16 bases between. The germline V gene encodes CDR1 LNHDA and CDR2 SQIVND (reference sequence).